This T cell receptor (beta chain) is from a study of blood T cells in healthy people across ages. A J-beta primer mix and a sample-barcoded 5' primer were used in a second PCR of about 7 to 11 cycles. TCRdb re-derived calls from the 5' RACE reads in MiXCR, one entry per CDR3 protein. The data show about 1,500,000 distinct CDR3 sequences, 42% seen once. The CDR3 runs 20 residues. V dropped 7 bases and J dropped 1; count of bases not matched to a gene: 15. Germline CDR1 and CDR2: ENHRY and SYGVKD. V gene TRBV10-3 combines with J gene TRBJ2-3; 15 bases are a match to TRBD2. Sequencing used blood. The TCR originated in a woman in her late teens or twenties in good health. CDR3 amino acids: CAIMDSPGLAGGGGTDTQYF. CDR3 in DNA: TGTGCCATCATGGACAGCCCGGGACTAGCGGGAGGAGGGGGCACAGATACGCAGTATTTT.